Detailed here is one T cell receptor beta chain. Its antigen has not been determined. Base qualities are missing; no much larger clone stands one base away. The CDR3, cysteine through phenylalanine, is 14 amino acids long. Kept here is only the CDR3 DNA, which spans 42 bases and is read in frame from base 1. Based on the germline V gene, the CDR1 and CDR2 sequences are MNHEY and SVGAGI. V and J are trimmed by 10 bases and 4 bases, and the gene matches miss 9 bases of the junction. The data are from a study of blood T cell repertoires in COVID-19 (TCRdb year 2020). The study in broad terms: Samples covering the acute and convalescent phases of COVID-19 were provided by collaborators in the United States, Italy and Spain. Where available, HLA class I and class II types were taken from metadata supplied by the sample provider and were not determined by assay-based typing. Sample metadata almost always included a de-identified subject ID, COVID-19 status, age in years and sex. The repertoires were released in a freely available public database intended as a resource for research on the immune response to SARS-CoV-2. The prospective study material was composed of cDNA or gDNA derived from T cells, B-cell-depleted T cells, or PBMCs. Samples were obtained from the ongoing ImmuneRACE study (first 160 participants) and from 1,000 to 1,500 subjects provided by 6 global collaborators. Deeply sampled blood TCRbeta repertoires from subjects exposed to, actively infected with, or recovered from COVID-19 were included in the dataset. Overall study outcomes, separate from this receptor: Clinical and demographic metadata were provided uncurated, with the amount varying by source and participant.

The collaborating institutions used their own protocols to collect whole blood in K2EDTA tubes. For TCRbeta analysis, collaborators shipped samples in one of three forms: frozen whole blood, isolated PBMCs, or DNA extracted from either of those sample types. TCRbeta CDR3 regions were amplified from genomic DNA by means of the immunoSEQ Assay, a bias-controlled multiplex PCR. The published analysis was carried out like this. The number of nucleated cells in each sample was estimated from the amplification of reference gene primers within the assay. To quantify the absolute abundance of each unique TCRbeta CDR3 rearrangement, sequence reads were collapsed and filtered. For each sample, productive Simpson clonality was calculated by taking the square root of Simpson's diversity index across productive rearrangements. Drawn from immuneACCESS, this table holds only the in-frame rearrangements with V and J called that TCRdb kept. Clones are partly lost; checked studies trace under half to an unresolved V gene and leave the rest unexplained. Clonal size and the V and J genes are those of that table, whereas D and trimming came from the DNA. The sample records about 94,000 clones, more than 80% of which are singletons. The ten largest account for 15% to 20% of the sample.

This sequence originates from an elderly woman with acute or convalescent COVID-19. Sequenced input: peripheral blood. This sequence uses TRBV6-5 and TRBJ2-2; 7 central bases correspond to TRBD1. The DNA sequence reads TGTGCCACCCAGGGTAGGGGGCGCACCGGGGAGCTGTTTTTT. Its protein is CATQGRGRTGELFF.